This T cell receptor (beta chain) stems from a study of CD8 T cells in Susac syndrome. General study results and limits: By the study's own acknowledgment, its TCR sequencing and HLA analysis included relatively few individuals.

After extraction with the RNeasy kit, roughly 0.45 to 1 ug of the RNA was reverse transcribed using random hexamers. Multiplex PCR with immunoSEQ amplified the TCR beta CDR3 across 54 Vbeta and 13 Jbeta. TCRdb used MiXCR to reprocess the immunoSEQ multiplex PCR reads, holding one entry per CDR3 protein. The sample shows about 200,000 distinct CDR3 sequences, around 93% of them seen only once. From blood CD8+ and CD4+ T cells, TCR beta sequences were generated. The CD8+ and CD4+ T cells were isolated magnetically using a negative isolation approach, whereas the TEMRA cells were enriched by FACS. Remarks on this clonotype: Its antigen is as yet unknown.

The source of this sequence is a human donor with multiple sclerosis. The source material was CD4+ T cells from PBMCs.

In DNA, the CDR3 is TGTGCCAGCAGCTTATCCGGGACCGCCAATGAGCAGTTCTTC. The encoded protein is CASSLSGTANEQFF. The V and J genes are TRBV7-2 and TRBJ2-1, with D possibly being TRBD1 or TRBD2 (5 bases each). The germline V and J ends were trimmed by 2 bases and 6 bases, with 11 bases remaining between them. This CDR3 contains 14 residues. Germline CDR1 is SGHTA and CDR2 is FQGNSA. The full variable domain, with the rest looked up from reference TRBV7-2 and TRBJ2-1, is GAGVSQSPSNKVTEKGKDVELRCDPISGHTALYWYRQSLGQGLEFLIYFQGNSAPDKSGLPSDRFSAERTGGSVSTLTIQRTQQEDSAVYLCASSLSGTANEQFFGPGTRLTVL.